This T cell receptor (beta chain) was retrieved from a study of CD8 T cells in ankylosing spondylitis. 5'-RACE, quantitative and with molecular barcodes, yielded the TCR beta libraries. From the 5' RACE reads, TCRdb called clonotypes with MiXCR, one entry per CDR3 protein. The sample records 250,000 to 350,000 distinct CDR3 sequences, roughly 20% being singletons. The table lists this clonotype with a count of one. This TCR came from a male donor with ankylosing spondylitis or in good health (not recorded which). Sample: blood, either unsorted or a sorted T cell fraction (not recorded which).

DNA of the CDR3: TGTGCCAGCAGTCCCCGTTTAAGGAACACTGAAGCTTTCTTT. It yields the protein CASSPRLRNTEAFF. V is TRBV12-3 or TRBV12-4 and J is TRBJ1-1; D gene uncertain. The CDR3 is made up of 14 amino acids. V dropped 5 bases and J dropped 1 base, with 11 bases sitting between them.